This T cell receptor (beta chain) was found in a study of early T cells in non-severe SARS-CoV-2 infection. Whole-study context: RNA in bulk from unsorted whole blood was sequenced, and chains were unpaired.

Researchers attached unique molecular identifiers to individual cDNA molecules. TCRdb reprocessed the 5' RACE reads via MiXCR and lists one record per CDR3 protein. Of about 110,000 distinct CDR3 sequences in the sample, around 10% were seen once. V lost 6 bases and J 9 bases, leaving 11 bases between the germline ends. The germline V gene encodes CDR1 SQVTM and CDR2 ANQGSEA. CDR3 size: 10 residues. This clonotype was counted ten times or more. Its antigen is undetermined. Overall study results and limits: VDJdb-based annotation leaned toward anti-spike CD8 responses and missed private and CD4 specificities.

Specimen: whole blood. This TCR came from an adult who was a healthcare worker with PCR-confirmed SARS-CoV-2 infection or an uninfected control (not recorded which). V is TRBV29-1 and J is TRBJ1-1, with no clear D. For the CDR3, the DNA is TGCAGCGTCACCCAAGCCAAAGCTTTCTTT. Protein: CSVTQAKAFF.